What follows are 30 T cell receptor beta chains derived from one specimen sequenced in a study of blood T cells in healthy people across ages. A sample-barcoded 5' primer and a J-beta primer mix were used in a second PCR of about 7 to 12 cycles. TCRdb processed the 5' RACE reads anew with MiXCR; each CDR3 protein has one entry. The profile covers roughly 800,000 distinct CDR3 sequences, with roughly 64% appearing a single time and 20% to 25% taken by the ten largest. The material sequenced was blood. Source of these receptors: a man younger than 40 in good health.

The chain combines TRBV12-3 or TRBV12-4 with TRBJ2-5; D may be TRBD2 (5 bases). V was trimmed by 5 bases and J by 4 bases, leaving 11 bases between them. CDR3 length: 13 residues. The chain's CDR3 is CASSGPGRETQYF. CDR3 nucleotides: TGTGCCAGCAGTGGCCCGGGGAGAGAGACCCAGTACTTC.

V gene TRBV7-2 combines with J gene TRBJ2-2; TRBD1 or TRBD2 may be the D gene (5 bases each). In germline, CDR1 is SGHTA, CDR2 FQGNSA. Trimming cost V 5 bases and J 5 bases, with 15 bases left between them. The CDR3 extends over 15 amino acids. The CDR3: CASSLQGGGTGELFF. CDR3 bases: TGTGCCAGCAGCCTTCAGGGTGGAGGAACCGGGGAGCTGTTTTTT.

The rearrangement links TRBV5-1 to TRBJ1-6; 7 bases match TRBD1. V lost 6 bases and J lost 7; bases outside the gene matches: 10. This CDR3 is 15 amino acids long. The germline V gene has CDR1 SGHRS and CDR2 YFSETQ. CDR3 sequence reads: CASTVQGPLNSPLHF. CDR3 DNA sequence: TGCGCCAGCACCGTACAGGGGCCGCTAAATTCACCCCTCCACTTT. Complete variable domain (other parts from reference TRBV5-1 and TRBJ1-6): KAGVTQTPRYLIKTRGQQVTLSCSPISGHRSVSWYQQTPGQGLQFLFEYFSETQRNKGNFPGRFSGRQFSNSRSEMNVSTLELGDSALYLCASTVQGPLNSPLHFGNGTRLTVT.

The rearrangement uses TRBV4-3 and TRBJ1-1, with 8 positions matching TRBD1. With V trimmed by 4 bases and J by 5 bases, 9 bases remained unmatched. Germline lookup yields CDR1 LGHNA and CDR2 YSLEER. The CDR3 is made up of 15 amino acids. The CDR3 nucleotides are TGCGCCAGCAGCCGATCAGGGGGCGATTTAACTGAAGCTTTCTTT. Encoded protein: CASSRSGGDLTEAFF.

This rearrangement joins TRBV13 to TRBJ1-2, with D possibly matching TRBD1 (6 bases). V was cut by 5 bases and J by 3 bases, with 16 bases left in between. This CDR3 is 15 amino acids long. Per the germline V gene, CDR1 is PRHDT and CDR2 is FYEKMQ (reference sequence). The CDR3 bases are TGTGCCAGCAGCCTAAGGACAGTTCTTGACTATGGCTACACCTTC. It translates to CASSLRTVLDYGYTF.

The V call is TRBV6-2 or TRBV6-3, the J call TRBJ2-4; 14 bases are a match to TRBD2. V was pared by 6 bases and J by 13 bases, with 8 bases of the junction left unmatched. The germline V gene has CDR1 MNHEY and CDR2 SVGEGT. There are 14 residues in the CDR3. The DNA for the CDR3 is TGTGCCAGCAGGGGGACTAGCGGGAGTTTTGAGCAGTACTTC. It is translated as CASRGTSGSFEQYF.

The genes are TRBV6-2 or TRBV6-3 and TRBJ2-7; 8 bases map to TRBD1. Unmatched junction bases numbered 19, after V lost 6 bases and J lost 9 bases. The CDR3 loop spans 16 amino acids. The germline V gene encodes CDR1 MNHEY and CDR2 SVGEGT. CDR3 amino acids: CASSQRDIRQGSAQYF. The CDR3 DNA is TGTGCCAGCAGCCAACGGGACATCAGACAGGGGAGTGCGCAGTACTTC.

The chain employs TRBV5-6 and TRBJ1-2; 9 nucleotides align to TRBD1. The germline V gene has CDR1 SGHDT and CDR2 YYEEEE. V shed 4 bases, J shed 6 bases, and the junction held 19 bases outside the gene matches. CDR3 length: 18 residues. CDR3 nucleotide sequence: TGTGCCAGCAGCAGAACCTCCGGGACAGGGACGGGCGGGCATGGCTACACCTTC. Encoded protein: CASSRTSGTGTGGHGYTF.

The gene calls are TRBV20-1 and TRBJ2-3; TRBD2 might be the D (6 bases). The V and J ends lost 2 bases and 8 bases respectively, with 32 bases between them. This CDR3 is built from 19 residues. The V gene's germline CDR1 is DFQATT and CDR2 SNEGSKA (reference sequence). CDR3 region: CSARSIVTSKHGSAGTQYF. DNA for the CDR3: TGCAGTGCTAGATCAATTGTTACGAGTAAACACGGGAGCGCTGGTACGCAGTATTTT.

The J gene is TRBJ2-3, the V gene TRBV9; 7 bases agree with TRBD2. The CDR3 has 16 residues. Trimming removed 0 bases from V and 6 bases from J; junction bases left unmatched: 10. Germline CDR1 is SGDLS and CDR2 is YYNGEE. The CDR3 region has the DNA TGTGCCAGCAGCGTAGTGGGGGGAGGGCCCTCGGATACGCAGTATTTT. It yields the protein CASSVVGGGPSDTQYF.

The rearrangement uses TRBV27 and TRBJ1-1; D remains ambiguous. Germline V gives CDR1 MNHEY, CDR2 SMNVEV (reference sequence). Trimming pared 4 bases from V and 10 bases from J, leaving 10 bases between. The CDR3 contains 11 residues. The CDR3, as DNA: TGTGCCAGCAGTTCGCCCAGTCGAGCTTTCTTT. Translation: CASSSPSRAFF.

This clonotype occurred once. The rearrangement links TRBV7-2 to TRBJ1-5, with a possible D match to TRBD1 (5 bases). V shed 5 bases and J shed 7 bases, with 18 bases lying between them. Germline values: CDR1 SGHTA, CDR2 FQGNSA. This CDR3 is built from 15 residues. The CDR3 nucleotides are TGTGCCAGCAGCCGACAGCGGGGGGGAGAACAGCCCCAGCATTTT. It encodes CASSRQRGGEQPQHF.

The V and J genes are TRBV15 and TRBJ1-2; no reliable D call. Germline V lookup: CDR1 LNHNV, CDR2 YYDKDF (reference sequence). V gave up 3 bases and J gave up 2 bases, with 19 bases separating them. The CDR3 is 17 residues long. The CDR3 is CATSSDGGASPNYGYTF. In nucleotides, the CDR3 is TGTGCCACCAGCAGTGATGGAGGCGCGTCGCCCAACTATGGCTACACCTTC.

V usage is TRBV4-1 and J usage is TRBJ2-6; possibly TRBD2 for D (5 bases). The CDR3 spans 17 residues. Germline V lookup: CDR1 MGHRA, CDR2 YSYEKL. The V end lost 0 bases, the J end lost 3 bases, and 12 bases lay between the germline ends. For the CDR3, the DNA is TGCGCCAGCAGCCAAGATTCGTGGGGAGTTGGGGCCAACGTCCTGACTTTC. Translating it yields CASSQDSWGVGANVLTF.

The chain uses TRBV7-2 and TRBJ2-7, with TRBD2 matching 8 bases. There are 14 residues in the CDR3. The germline gives CDR1 SGHTA, CDR2 FQGNSA. V was pared by 5 bases and J by 5 bases, with 8 bases of the junction left unmatched. CDR3 sequence: CASSRGLESDEQYF. CDR3 nucleotides: TGTGCCAGCAGCAGGGGACTAGAGTCTGACGAGCAGTACTTC.

The chain couples TRBV10-3 to TRBJ2-1, with D maybe TRBD1 (6 bases). Trimming left V 0 bases short and J 9 bases short, with 9 bases between. CDR1 and CDR2 from the germline V gene are ENHRY and SYGVKD. The CDR3 runs 13 residues. The DNA for the CDR3 is TGTGCCATCAGTGAGTCTCAAGGGGGTGAGCAGTTCTTC. It encodes CAISESQGGEQFF.

This rearrangement joins TRBV29-1 to TRBJ2-7; the D gene is possibly TRBD2 (6 bases). The CDR3 is 12 residues long. Trimming took off 7 bases at V and 5 bases at J, with 15 bases between the two ends. Germline CDR1 and CDR2: SQVTM and ANQGSEA. Written as DNA, the CDR3 is TGCAGCGCTAGGCGGGGAGGAAACGAGCAGTACTTC. Its translation is CSARRGGNEQYF.

The rearrangement joins TRBV2 to TRBJ1-2; tentatively, D is TRBD1 (6 bases). V dropped 4 bases and J dropped 4 bases, with 10 bases sitting between them. The CDR3 is 13 residues long. CDR1 is SNHLY, CDR2 FYNNEI, per germline. As DNA, the CDR3 is TGTGCCAGCAGTGCTGACAGGAGCTATGGCTACACCTTC. Protein: CASSADRSYGYTF.

The chain is built from TRBV12-3 or TRBV12-4 and TRBJ1-5; D might be TRBD1 (6 bases). The CDR3 is 13 amino acids. Trimming took off 8 bases at V and 4 bases at J, with 12 bases between the two ends. CDR3 in amino acids: CASRGADNQPQHF. As DNA, the CDR3 is TGTGCCAGCCGGGGGGCAGATAATCAGCCCCAGCATTTT.

The rearrangement uses TRBV4-3 and TRBJ2-4; a weak D match, TRBD2 (6 bases). This CDR3 spans 17 amino acids. Germline V lookup: CDR1 LGHNA, CDR2 YSLEER. With 0 bases removed from V and 3 bases from J, the gap between germline ends came to 15 bases. CDR3 in amino acids: CASSQDRRRVDKNIQYF. CDR3 in DNA: TGCGCCAGCAGCCAAGATCGCAGGAGGGTAGACAAAAACATTCAGTACTTC.

This clonotype was observed a handful of times. The chain couples TRBV28 to TRBJ2-7, with 8 bases aligning to TRBD1. CDR3 size: 13 residues. The trim removed 5 bases at V and 4 bases at J, leaving 4 bases unmatched. CDR1 MDHEN and CDR2 SYDVKM come from the germline V gene. This CDR3 is CASSNRGAYEQYF. The CDR3 nucleotides read TGTGCCAGCAGTAACAGGGGGGCTTACGAGCAGTACTTC.

This chain links TRBV7-2 with TRBJ2-3; possibly TRBD1 or TRBD2 for D (6 bases each). V was shortened by 5 bases and J by 2 bases, with 20 bases between the two germline ends. CDR1 is SGHTA and CDR2 is FQGNSA in the germline V gene. The CDR3 contains 17 residues. CDR3: CASSKDGGLLNTDTQYF. The CDR3 nucleotides are TGTGCCAGCAGCAAGGACGGGGGCCTTTTGAACACAGATACGCAGTATTTT.

The V gene is TRBV12-5, the J gene TRBJ2-3, with TRBD1 matching over 9 bases. The ends lost 4 bases at V and 7 bases at J; junction bases unmatched: 12. In germline, CDR1 is LGHNT, CDR2 FRNRAP. The CDR3 is 16 amino acids. This CDR3 is CASGYTGGAGVYTQYF. In DNA, the CDR3 is TGTGCTAGTGGTTATACAGGGGGCGCGGGAGTATATACGCAGTATTTT. The variable domain in full, with the rest retrieved from reference TRBV12-5 and TRBJ2-3, is DARVTQTPRHKVTEMGQEVTMRCQPILGHNTVFWYRQTMMQGLELLAYFRNRAPLDDSGMPKDRFSAEMPDATLATLKIQPSEPRDSAVYFCASGYTGGAGVYTQYFGPGTRLTVL.

J is TRBJ2-3 and V is TRBV24-1, with D perhaps given as TRBD1 or TRBD2 (5 bases each). Germline V gene data show CDR1 as KGHDR and CDR2 as SFDVKD. V was cut by 7 bases and J by 14 bases, with 24 bases left in between. The CDR3 covers 14 residues. CDR3: CATSTGTATDTRYF. For the CDR3, the DNA is TGTGCCACCAGCACCGGGACGGCCACAGATACACGGTATTTT.

The gene calls are TRBV5-1 and TRBJ2-5; a weak D match, TRBD2 (6 bases). There are 14 residues in the CDR3. Trimming took off 2 bases at V and 5 bases at J, with 13 bases between the two ends. Germline values: CDR1 SGHRS, CDR2 YFSETQ. In DNA, the CDR3 is TGCGCCAGCAGCTTCCTCGGGGGAGATGAGACCCAGTACTTC. Encoded protein: CASSFLGGDETQYF.

The chain couples TRBV3-1 to TRBJ2-1; 7 nucleotides agree with TRBD2. The CDR3 is 15 amino acids. Germline V gives CDR1 LGHDT, CDR2 YNNKEL (reference sequence). The junction had 15 bases not matched to a gene; V was cut back by 6 bases and J by 10 bases. The CDR3 protein is CASSLREGGPAEQFF. CDR3 DNA sequence: TGTGCCAGCAGTCTCAGGGAGGGAGGGCCGGCCGAGCAGTTCTTC.

This clonotype was seen just once. At one of its ends the junction is not consistent with the germline gene, which may arise from a read error. The rearrangement links TRBV20-1 to TRBJ2-7; 7 positions match TRBD2. The CDR3 runs to 17 residues. Germline CDR1 DFQATT, CDR2 SNEGSKA (reference sequence). The CDR3 sequence: CSTRDWAYGGSGDEQYF. The CDR3 coding sequence is TGCAGTACTAGAGACTGGGCCTACGGCGGGAGTGGCGACGAGCAGTACTTC.

CDR3 region: CASSFGRGAGGYTF. In DNA form, the CDR3 reads TGTGCCAGCAGCTTTGGACGGGGGGCAGGAGGCTACACCTTC. The V gene is TRBV13, the J gene TRBJ1-2; the D gene is possibly TRBD1 (6 bases). This CDR3 is 14 amino acids long. V lost 3 bases and J 8 bases, leaving 16 bases between the germline ends. Germline V CDR1 and CDR2: PRHDT, FYEKMQ (reference sequence).

The chain has TRBV20-1 and TRBJ1-4, with D unclear. The germline V and J ends were trimmed by 2 bases and 8 bases, with 9 bases remaining between them. The CDR3 covers 12 residues. Per germline, CDR1 DFQATT and CDR2 SNEGSKA (reference sequence). CDR3 amino acids: CSARISYEKLFF. CDR3 sequence (DNA): TGCAGTGCTAGAATTTCTTACGAAAAACTGTTTTTT.

The chain uses TRBV5-1 and TRBJ2-1; possibly TRBD2 for D (6 bases). The CDR3 loop spans 17 amino acids. Looked up from germline, CDR1 is SGHRS and CDR2 is YFSETQ. Trimming pared 0 bases from V and 8 bases from J, leaving 21 bases between. The CDR3 nucleotides are TGCGCCAGCAGCTTGGTTTCCTTTAGCGGCCCTAGACATGAGCAGTTCTTC. Its protein product is CASSLVSFSGPRHEQFF.